What follows is one T cell receptor beta chain and its context. The record originates from a study of molecular identifiers for immune sequencing clone quantification. As previously described, bulk TCR libraries were made using listed TCR primers. A single record per CDR3 protein comes from TCRdb applying MiXCR to the PCR reads. The sample includes about 640,000 distinct CDR3 sequences, 15% to 20% seen only once; the top ten take roughly 0.83%. This CDR3 has 15 amino acids. Germline assignment: CDR1 KGHSH and CDR2 LQKENI. V gave up 1 base and J gave up 10 bases; unmatched junction bases: 8. Sorted cells numbering about 20,000 to 1,000,000, with 10%, 30% or 50% RNA, yielded the naive CD8 libraries.

The chain couples TRBV18 to TRBJ2-1; 9 positions match TRBD2. This clonotype was obtained from a human donor in good health. Some libraries in this study had Jurkat cell RNA spiked in. Sequencing was performed on naive CD8+ T cells from blood, with Jurkat cell RNA spiked in. Subset: FACS-sorted CD8+CD4-CCR7+CD45RA+ naive T cells. In nucleotides, the CDR3 is TGTGCCAGCTCACCACGGGCGGGAGGGTCGGAAGAGCAGTTCTTC. The encoded protein is CASSPRAGGSEEQFF.